The T cell receptor beta chain under discussion was sequenced for a study of blood T cell repertoires in COVID-19 (TCRdb year 2020). Study-level background: Samples covering the acute and convalescent phases of COVID-19 were provided by collaborators in the United States, Italy and Spain. The material from the prospective study consisted of cDNA or gDNA derived from T cells, B-cell-depleted T cells, or PBMCs. Subjects who had been exposed to COVID-19, were actively infected with it, or had recovered from it provided the deeply sampled blood TCRbeta repertoires that made up the dataset. The repertoires were released in a freely available public database intended as a resource for research on the immune response to SARS-CoV-2. The samples were drawn from the first 160 participants of the ongoing ImmuneRACE study and from 950 to 1,500 subjects provided by 6 global collaborators. Sample metadata almost always included a de-identified subject ID, COVID-19 status, age in years and sex. Where available, HLA class I and class II types were obtained from metadata supplied by the sample provider rather than from assay-based typing. Findings and caveats that apply to the study as a whole: How much clinical and demographic metadata was included differed by source and by participant, and the metadata was provided uncurated.

The immunoSEQ Assay, a bias-controlled multiplex PCR, was used to amplify TCRbeta CDR3 regions from genomic DNA. The original methods were these. The number of nucleated cells in each sample was estimated from the amplification of reference gene primers within the assay. Sequence reads were collapsed and filtered to measure the absolute abundance of every unique TCRbeta CDR3 rearrangement. Productive Simpson clonality was computed per sample as the square root of Simpson's diversity index over productive rearrangements. The table was pulled from immuneACCESS by TCRdb, which kept in-frame rearrangements only. Such tables lose some clones; where checked, under half of the loss comes from unresolved V genes, and the rest has no known cause. V and J calls and clone size are given by that table; D and trimming were obtained from the DNA. For this sample there are 100,000 to 150,000 clones; 65% to 85% appear just once. The ten top clones hold roughly 17% of the sample.

Looking up the germline V gene yields CDR1 SQVTM and CDR2 ANQGSEA. From the cysteine through the phenylalanine, the CDR3 covers 12 amino acids. Only the CDR3 portion is preserved as DNA: 36 bases, with reading frame beginning at the first base. Trimming costs V 6 bases and J 1 base, and their ends lie 9 bases apart. In Seattle, one collaborating source enrolled patients while the infection was active and tracked those patients longitudinally over the course of disease. Collaborating institutions collected whole blood in K2EDTA tubes following their own protocols. For TCRbeta analysis, collaborators shipped samples as frozen whole blood, isolated PBMCs, or DNA extracted from either of those sample types. Points on this clone: This receptor's antigen is unknown. No clone much larger than this one lies a single base away; base qualities are absent.

This receptor was obtained from a man under 40 with COVID-19, enrolled during active disease. This chain is built from TRBV29-1 and TRBJ1-1, with the identity of the D gene unclear. Source material: peripheral blood. The DNA sequence is TGCAGCGTAGCCCCGGGGAACACTGAAGCTTTCTTT. Its product reads: CSVAPGNTEAFF. The variable domain in full, with residues beyond the CDR3 obtained from the reference TRBV29-1 and TRBJ1-1 genes, is SAVISQKPSRDICQRGTSLTIQCQVDSQVTMMFWYRQQPGQSLTLIATANQGSEATYESGFVIDKFPISRPNLTFSTLTVSNMSPEDSSIYLCSVAPGNTEAFFGQGTRLTVV.